This TCR beta chain was captured by sequencing in a study of blood T cell repertoires in COVID-19. The CDR3 loop spans 15 amino acids. V shed 3 bases and J shed 9 bases, with 19 bases lying between them. Germline loops: CDR1 SGHRS, CDR2 YFSETQ. As processed by the authors: The assay estimated nucleated cells by amplifying reference gene primers. TCRdb's table, derived via immunoSEQ multiplex PCR, lists solely in-frame clones and lacks some. The D gene and trimming were derived from the DNA, and the V and J assignments and clone size from that table. The sample has around 260,000 clones, roughly 87% seen once.

The chain couples TRBV5-1 to TRBJ2-1; D possibly corresponds to TRBD2 (7 bases). Material: peripheral blood. The sequence came from a human donor in a cohort sampled during active COVID-19. The CDR3 reads CASSSATRGGAEQFF. For the CDR3, the DNA is TGCGCCAGCAGCTCCGCTACTAGAGGGGGGGCTGAGCAGTTCTTC.